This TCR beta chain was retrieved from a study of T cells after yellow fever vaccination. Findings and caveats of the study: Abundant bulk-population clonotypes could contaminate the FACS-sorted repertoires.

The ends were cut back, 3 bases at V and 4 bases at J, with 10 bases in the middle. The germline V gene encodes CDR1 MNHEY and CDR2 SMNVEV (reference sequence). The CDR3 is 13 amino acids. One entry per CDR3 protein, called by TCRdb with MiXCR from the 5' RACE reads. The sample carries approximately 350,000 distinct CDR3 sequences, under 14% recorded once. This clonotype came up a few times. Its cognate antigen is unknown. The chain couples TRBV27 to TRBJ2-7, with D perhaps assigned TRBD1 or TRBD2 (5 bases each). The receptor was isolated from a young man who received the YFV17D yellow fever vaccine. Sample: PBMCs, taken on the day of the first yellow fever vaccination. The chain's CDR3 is CASSFRGGYEQYF. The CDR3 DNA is TGTGCCAGCAGTTTTAGGGGCGGGTACGAGCAGTACTTC.